This T cell receptor (beta chain) is from a study of identical twins. Note on this clonotype: Its antigen remains unknown.

Study results and caveats: Excess sharing by twins proved weaker in beta out-of-frame sequences. Excess low generation probability was seen in twin-shared out-of-frame alpha sequences.

CDR3 length: 13 residues. The germline V gene encodes CDR1 SNHLY and CDR2 FYNNEI. V gave up 3 bases and J gave up 11 bases, with 16 bases separating them. Healthy Caucasian donors formed the entire cohort. It was template switching that added a universal primer site, and there were unique molecular identifiers on the cDNA. TCRdb fed the 5' RACE reads into MiXCR, producing one record per CDR3 protein. The data contain 1.5 million to 2 million distinct CDR3 sequences, roughly 35% of them singletons. The chain has TRBV2 and TRBJ2-5, with D unclear. Sequenced sample: cord blood. This TCR was sampled from a newborn girl in good health. The CDR3 nucleotides read TGTGCCAGCAGTGAGCTGACCTACAATGAGCAGTACTTC. Amino acid sequence: CASSELTYNEQYF.